Below, 10 T cell receptor beta chains from the same sample are listed, as sequenced in a study of Ad26.COV2.S vaccination and SARS-CoV-2 variants. This table comes from immunoSEQ multiplex PCR, and its TCRdb copy is limited to in-frame clones, with some not included. The sample shows around 170,000 clones, around nine tenths of them seen only once. This material consisted of peripheral blood, taken after recovery from COVID-19. The receptors come from a human donor who had recovered from COVID-19.

The J gene is TRBJ2-7, the V gene TRBV7-9; D is unclear. V dropped 2 bases and J dropped 2 bases, with 7 bases sitting between them. This CDR3 has 13 amino acids. Germline assignment: CDR1 SEHNR and CDR2 FQNEAQ (reference sequence). Here the CDR3 DNA reads TGTGCCAGCAGCTTACCCTTAACCTACGAGCAGTACTTC. It specifies CASSLPLTYEQYF.

A single count supports this clone. The V gene is TRBV5-8, the J gene TRBJ1-2; D not resolved. Trimming pared 4 bases from V and 7 bases from J, leaving 14 bases between. The CDR3 has 13 residues. Germline loops: CDR1 SGHTS, CDR2 YDEGEE. DNA of the CDR3: TGTGCCAGCAGCCTTGGGCCGCAGCGTGGCTACACCTTC. Its translation is CASSLGPQRGYTF.

As concerns this clone: Mismatch with germline at one junction end may stem from a read error. This chain links TRBV30 with TRBJ1-2, with D possibly matching TRBD1 (5 bases). CDR1 is GTSNPN, CDR2 SVGIG, per germline (reference sequence). The CDR3 is 9 residues long. CDR3 sequence: CAAEGPFGF. The CDR3 DNA is TGTGCCGCTGAGGGACCGTTCGGCTTC.

J is TRBJ2-1 and V is TRBV30; D might be TRBD1 or TRBD2, each matching 5 bases. The CDR3 contains 13 residues. V was trimmed by 1 base and J by 2 bases, leaving 6 bases between them. CDR1 and CDR2 from the germline V gene are GTSNPN and SVGIG (reference sequence). The CDR3 DNA sequence: TGTGCCTGGAGTGGGGGGACCTACAATGAGCAGTTCTTC. Translated, it gives CAWSGGTYNEQFF.

In nucleotides, the CDR3 is TGTGCCAGCAGTTTATCTAGCGCTGTCAGCACAGATACGCAGTATTTT. Its translation is CASSLSSAVSTDTQYF. The chain links TRBV27 to TRBJ2-3; D may be TRBD2 (5 bases). With 0 bases removed from V and 0 bases from J, the gap between germline ends came to 10 bases. The germline V gene encodes CDR1 MNHEY and CDR2 SMNVEV (reference sequence). The CDR3 runs to 16 residues.

The V and J genes are TRBV9 and TRBJ2-1; TRBD2 agrees at 9 bases. V lost 1 base and J lost 2; bases outside the gene matches: 13. The CDR3 has 19 residues. Per the germline V gene, CDR1 is SGDLS and CDR2 is YYNGEE. The CDR3 protein is CASSVPRSYSGGAYNEQFF. CDR3 sequence (DNA): TGTGCCAGCAGCGTACCCCGATCGTATAGCGGGGGCGCCTACAATGAGCAGTTCTTC.

The chain is built from TRBV5-1 and TRBJ2-1; D remains unclear. The ends were cut back, 3 bases at V and 0 bases at J, with 7 bases in the middle. The germline CDR1 and CDR2 sequences are SGHRS and YFSETQ. The CDR3 has 14 amino acids. The CDR3 is CASSSYSSYNEQFF. CDR3 in DNA: TGCGCCAGCAGCTCCTACAGCTCCTACAATGAGCAGTTCTTC.

The rearrangement joins TRBV9 to TRBJ2-7; a weak D match, TRBD2 (5 bases). Trimming left V 3 bases short and J 2 bases short, with 12 bases between. Germline-derived CDR1 and CDR2 are SGDLS and YYNGEE. The CDR3 is made up of 14 amino acids. DNA of the CDR3: TGTGCCAGCAGCGCACCCGGGAACACCTACGAGCAGTACTTC. Translating gives CASSAPGNTYEQYF.

The genes are TRBV28 and TRBJ2-2; D unclear. Trimming removed 3 bases from V and 7 bases from J, with 12 bases in between. CDR1 is MDHEN and CDR2 is SYDVKM in the germline V gene. This CDR3 contains 14 residues. The CDR3 nucleotides are TGTGCCAGCAGTTTGAGTCGAATTGACGGGGAGCTGTTTTTT. It yields the protein CASSLSRIDGELFF.

The rearrangement links TRBV9 to TRBJ1-6; the D is unclear. This CDR3 comprises 15 residues. The V and J ends lost 0 bases and 8 bases respectively, with 12 bases between them. Per germline, CDR1 SGDLS and CDR2 YYNGEE. This CDR3 is CASSVGGYRDSPLHF. In DNA form, the CDR3 reads TGTGCCAGCAGCGTAGGGGGTTATCGGGATTCACCCCTCCACTTT. Based on the CDR3 plus reference TRBV9 and TRBJ1-6, the full variable domain is DSGVTQTPKHLITATGQRVTLRCSPRSGDLSVYWYQQSLDQGLQFLIQYYNGEERAKGNILERFSAQQFPDLHSELNLSSLELGDSALYFCASSVGGYRDSPLHFGNGTRLTVT.